This T cell receptor (beta chain) was profiled in a study of Ad26.COV2.S vaccination and SARS-CoV-2 variants. The treatment: 19 received Ad26.COV2.S at low or high dose, single or two shots; 5 received placebo; per-sample allocation not given. It was on day 63 after the first vaccine or placebo injection that samples were taken. Assay used: immunoSEQ multiplex PCR; TCRdb lists only in-frame clones, some missing. The repertoire has more than 300,000 clones, 86% of them found once; the top ten carry around 2%. The CDR3 contains 13 residues. Trimming stripped 4 bases from V and 6 bases from J, with 12 bases between. The germline V gene encodes CDR1 MNHEY and CDR2 SVGAGI.

The sequencing here drew on peripheral blood, taken in a trial of Ad26.COV2.S vaccine versus placebo. The chain couples TRBV6-5 to TRBJ1-2; the D gene is possibly TRBD1 (6 bases). The source of this sequence is a person between 18 and 65 years old who received the Ad26.COV2.S COVID-19 vaccine or a placebo. The CDR3: CASSLTGGHGYTF. Here the CDR3 DNA reads TGTGCCAGCAGTTTAACGGGGGGGCATGGCTACACCTTC.